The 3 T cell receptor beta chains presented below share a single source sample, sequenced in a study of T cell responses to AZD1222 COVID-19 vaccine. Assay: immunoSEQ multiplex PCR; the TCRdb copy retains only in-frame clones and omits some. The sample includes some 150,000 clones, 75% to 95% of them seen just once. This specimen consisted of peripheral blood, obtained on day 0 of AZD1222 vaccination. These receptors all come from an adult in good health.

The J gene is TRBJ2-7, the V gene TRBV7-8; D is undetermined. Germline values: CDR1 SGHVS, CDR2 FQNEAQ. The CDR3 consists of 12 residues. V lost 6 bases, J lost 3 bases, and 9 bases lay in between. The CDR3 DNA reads TGTGCCAGCAGACAGACTGGCTACGAGCAGTACTTC. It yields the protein CASRQTGYEQYF.

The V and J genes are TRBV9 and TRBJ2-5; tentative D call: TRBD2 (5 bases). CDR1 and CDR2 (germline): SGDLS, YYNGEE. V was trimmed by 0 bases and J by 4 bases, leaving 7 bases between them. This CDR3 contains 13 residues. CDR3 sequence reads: CASSVASLETQYF. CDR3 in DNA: TGTGCCAGCAGCGTAGCTAGCTTAGAGACCCAGTACTTC.

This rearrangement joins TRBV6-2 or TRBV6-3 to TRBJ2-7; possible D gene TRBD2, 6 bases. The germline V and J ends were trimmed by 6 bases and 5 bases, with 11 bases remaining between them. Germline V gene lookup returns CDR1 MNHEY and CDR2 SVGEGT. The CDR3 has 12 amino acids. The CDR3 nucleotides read TGTGCCAGCAGCGGCGGGAACCACGAGCAGTACTTC. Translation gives CASSGGNHEQYF.